This entry is about one T cell receptor (beta chain). Its antigen is still unknown. No much larger clonotype is one base removed from it; base qualities were not supplied. The data were taken from a study of response to subunit inactivated influenza vaccine (dated by TCRdb to 2016 to 2019). Broadly, across the study: Deep quantitative T cell receptor repertoire profiling was used in the study to track responses to a trivalent subunit inactivated influenza vaccine.

For CDR1 and CDR2, the germline V gene (reference sequence) lists LNHDA and SQIVND. V gives up 8 bases and J gives up 9 bases, and the segment between their germline ends measures 11 bases. The CDR3 goes from the cysteine to the phenylalanine over 11 residues. Only the CDR3 region is kept as DNA, spanning 33 bases read in frame from base 1. Overall results and qualifications from the work: According to the authors, only a limited number of new T cells may be recruited by each seasonal influenza vaccination.

Libraries came from RT-PCR. The sequencer was an Illumina HiSeq 2500. Starting from the raw public reads, TCRdb applied fastp trimming at Q25, assembled clones with MiXCR and retained in-frame beta chains. CDR3 protein duplicates are merged, each entry listing the most common genes and DNA. The sample profile shows hundreds of thousands of distinct CDR3 sequences; 15% to 19% of them were found once. Around 10% of the sample belongs to the ten largest clones. In this chain, TRBV19 is recombined with TRBJ2-4, with TRBD1 perhaps the D gene, on 7 matching bases. The origin of this receptor is a man over 45 who received an inactivated influenza vaccine. Donor details come from another sample of the same person, matched by shared clones. The source was PBMCs from blood, collected 12 days after vaccination. CDR3 sequence: CASYRGGIQYF. The DNA is TGTGCCAGTTACAGGGGAGGCATTCAGTACTTC.